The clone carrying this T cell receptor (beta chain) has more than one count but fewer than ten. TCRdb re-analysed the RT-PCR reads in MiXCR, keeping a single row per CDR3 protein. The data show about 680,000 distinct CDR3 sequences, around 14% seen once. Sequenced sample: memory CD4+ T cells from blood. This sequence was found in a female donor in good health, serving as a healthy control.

The CDR3: CASSYPGPNTEAFF. The CDR3 nucleotides are TGTGCCAGCAGTTACCCGGGACCGAACACTGAAGCTTTCTTT. The chain combines TRBV6-5 with TRBJ1-1; perhaps TRBD1 as D (5 bases). The CDR3 loop spans 14 amino acids. V lost 2 bases, J lost 1 base, and 8 bases lay in between. CDR1 is MNHEY and CDR2 is SVGAGI in the germline V gene.